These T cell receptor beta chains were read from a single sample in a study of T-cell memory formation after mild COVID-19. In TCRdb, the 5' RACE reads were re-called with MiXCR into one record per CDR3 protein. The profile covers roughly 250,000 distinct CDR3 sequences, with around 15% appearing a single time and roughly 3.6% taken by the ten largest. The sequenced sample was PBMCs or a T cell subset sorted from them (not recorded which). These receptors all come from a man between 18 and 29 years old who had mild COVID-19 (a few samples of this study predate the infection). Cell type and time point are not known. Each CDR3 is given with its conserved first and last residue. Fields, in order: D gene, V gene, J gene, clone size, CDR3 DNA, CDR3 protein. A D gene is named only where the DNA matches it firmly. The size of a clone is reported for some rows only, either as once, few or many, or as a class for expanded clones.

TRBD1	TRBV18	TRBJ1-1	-	TGTGCCAGCTCAGCCCCTGGACAGGGGGCAGCTGAAGCTTTCTTT	CASSAPGQGAAEAFF
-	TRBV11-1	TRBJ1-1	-	TGTGCCAGCAGCTTTCAGCAACAGACCCAAGCTTTCTTT	CASSFQQQTQAFF
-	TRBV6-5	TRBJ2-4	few	TGTGCCAGCAGTTACCAGGGGTACGGCAAAAACATTCAGTACTTC	CASSYQGYGKNIQYF
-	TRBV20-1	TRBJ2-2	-	TGCAGTGCTACCAAACCTCAGGGGAACACCGGGGAGCTGTTTTTT	CSATKPQGNTGELFF
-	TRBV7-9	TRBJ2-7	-	TGTGCCAGCAGCTTGTGGGGGGCGTACGAGCAGTACTTC	CASSLWGAYEQYF
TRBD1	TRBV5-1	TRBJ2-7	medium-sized	TGCGCCAGCAGCTTTGGACAGGGCAGCGAGCAGTACTTC	CASSFGQGSEQYF
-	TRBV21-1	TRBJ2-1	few	TGTGCCAGCAGCAAAGGCTCGGGACAGTCCATGAGTGGTGAGCAGTTCTTC	CASSKGSGQSMSGEQFF
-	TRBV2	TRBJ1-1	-	TGTGCCAGCAGCCTCCGACAGGAAGTCACTGAAGCTTTCTTT	CASSLRQEVTEAFF
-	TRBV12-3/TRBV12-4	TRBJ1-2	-	TGTGCCAGCAGTCCACCGACGGGAGGCTATGGCTACACCTTC	CASSPPTGGYGYTF
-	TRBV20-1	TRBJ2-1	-	TGCAGTGCTAGGTCTCTGGGCAGGGGCAGACTTAATGAGCAGTTCTTC	CSARSLGRGRLNEQFF
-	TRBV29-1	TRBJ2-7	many	TGCAGCGTGGGGAACACCTACGAGCAGTACTTC	CSVGNTYEQYF
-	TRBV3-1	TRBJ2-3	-	TGTGCCAGCAGCGATCGGGCCGCTTCAGATACGCAGTATTTT	CASSDRAASDTQYF
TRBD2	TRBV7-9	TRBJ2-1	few	TGTGCCAGCAGCTTAGAGACTAGCGGGGGGGCGACGCGGTTCTTC	CASSLETSGGATRFF
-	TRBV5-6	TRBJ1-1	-	TGTGCCAGCATAAGGACAGAGAACACTGAAGCTTTCTTT	CASIRTENTEAFF
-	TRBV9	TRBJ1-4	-	TGTGCCAGCAGCGTAGCTCTGGACATTACTAATGAAAAACTGTTTTTT	CASSVALDITNEKLFF
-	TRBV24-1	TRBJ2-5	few	TGTGCCACCAGTGCCCCCTCAGGGGTAGGGGCCCCGGAGACCCAGTACTTC	CATSAPSGVGAPETQYF
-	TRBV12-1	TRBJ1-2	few	TGTGCCAAGCGAGGGAGGCATGGCTACACCTTC	CAKRGRHGYTF
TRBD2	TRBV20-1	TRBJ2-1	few	TGCAATACTGGAACGGGGGGGCCCCAGTTCTTC	CNTGTGGPQFF
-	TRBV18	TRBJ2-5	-	TGTGCCAGCTCACCACGGCGGGGCGCGGCGGAGACCCAGTACTTC	CASSPRRGAAETQYF
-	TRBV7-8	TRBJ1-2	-	TGTGCCAGCAGCTTGGTCTATGGCTACACCTTC	CASSLVYGYTF
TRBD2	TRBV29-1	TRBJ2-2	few	TGCAGCGCCAGACCCTCTAGCGGGGGGCACTCGGGCACCGGGGAGCTGTTTTTT	CSARPSSGGHSGTGELFF
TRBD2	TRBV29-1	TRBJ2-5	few	TGCAGCGTTGAGTCCAGCGGGGGCGCGGGGACCCAGTACTTC	CSVESSGGAGTQYF
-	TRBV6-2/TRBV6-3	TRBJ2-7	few	TGTGCCAGCAGGGCGCTGAGCTACGAGCAGTACTTC	CASRALSYEQYF
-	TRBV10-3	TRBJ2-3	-	TGTGCCATCAGTGACAGTACGCAGTATTTT	CAISDSTQYF
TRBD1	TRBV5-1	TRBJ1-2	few	TGCGCCAGCAGCTTGATCGGCTCGGACAGGGGTCGTTTTTTCTATGGCTACACCTTC	CASSLIGSDRGRFFYGYTF
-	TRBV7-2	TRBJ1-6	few	TGTGCCAGCAGCTTCTTAGGGATCAGGTCACCCCTCCACTTT	CASSFLGIRSPLHF
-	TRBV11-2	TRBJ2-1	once	TGTGCCAGCAGCTTAGCGGGGGTCCTCTACAATGAGCAGTTCTTC	CASSLAGVLYNEQFF
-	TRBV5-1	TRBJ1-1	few	TGCGCCAGCAGCTTAACCGGGACCGGTCCGGTTTTCTTT	CASSLTGTGPVFF
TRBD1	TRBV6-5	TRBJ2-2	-	TGTGCCAGCAGTGCGGGACAGGACAACACCGGGGAGCTGTTTTTT	CASSAGQDNTGELFF
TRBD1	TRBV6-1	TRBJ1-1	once	TGTGCCAGCAGTGAACCGGGACAGGGGAGGCCTGAAGCTTTCTTT	CASSEPGQGRPEAFF
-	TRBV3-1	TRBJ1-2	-	TGTGCCAGCAGCCAAGAGCCTGGGGGTAGCGGCTACACCTTC	CASSQEPGGSGYTF
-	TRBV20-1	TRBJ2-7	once	TGCAGTGCTCAAAGGTGGAGGGACATAGAGCAGTACTTC	CSAQRWRDIEQYF